The clone carrying this TCR beta chain appeared a few times. Its antigen is undetermined. Regulatory (CD25-high CD127-low) and conventional (CD25-low CD127-high) CD4+ T cells were sorted separately. Primers: 52 TRBV forward and 13 TRBJ reverse. TCRdb keeps only in-frame clones here, not all; method: immunoSEQ multiplex PCR. The sample contains about 35,000 clones, around 91% of which appear only once. The CDR3 contains 15 residues. Germline assignment: CDR1 SEHNR and CDR2 FQNEAQ (reference sequence). The V end lost 5 bases, the J end lost 3 bases, and 15 bases lay between the germline ends. This record belongs to a study of regulatory T cells. Study-wide points: Hydrophobic residues at CDR3 positions 6 and 7 were enriched in conventional CD4+ T cells of CD3G-deficient patients. Patient repertoires had restricted TRB V-J pairs and skewed V and J usage, most in Tregs.

The source of this sequence is a person aged 18 to 30 with CD3G deficiency. The chain has TRBV7-9 and TRBJ2-3; no clear D gene. The sequenced sample was conventional CD4+ T cells sorted from blood. CDR3 sequence (DNA): TGTGCCAGCAGCCCCAGGAGTTTGGGGACAGATACGCAGTATTTT. This gives the protein CASSPRSLGTDTQYF. Supplemented by reference TRBV7-9 and TRBJ2-3, the full variable domain reads DTGVSQNPRHKITKRGQNVTFRCDPISEHNRLYWYRQTLGQGPEFLTYFQNEAQLEKSRLLSDRFSAERPKGSFSTLEIQRTEQGDSAMYLCASSPRSLGTDTQYFGPGTRLTVL.